The present T cell receptor beta chain was sequenced within a study of T cells in Graves' hyperthyroidism and ophthalmopathy. Study observations and caveats: Blood also held most thyroid clonotypes expanded beyond 0.001.

Exclusion criteria comprised uncontrolled infection, other autoimmune disease, pregnancy or lactation. On the basis of clinical symptoms, serum thyroxine and TRAb, thyroid ultrasound and orbital computed tomography, diagnoses were made. Cells are PBMCs isolated from more than 8.5 ml of fresh blood. This clonotype was seen a single time. Its antigen is not identified. Using RNA transcripts as the source, TCR beta CDR3 regions were amplified. A set of HTBI primers served as the primers for a first-round RT-PCR of the TCR CDR3. From the multiplex PCR reads, TCRdb called clonotypes with MiXCR, one entry per CDR3 protein. The table shows about half a million distinct CDR3 sequences, with just under 20% occurring only once. Trimming shortened V by 2 bases and J by 2 bases, and 4 bases separated the two germline ends. Germline CDR1 is MNHEY and CDR2 is SMNVEV (reference sequence). The CDR3 length is 14 residues.

This chain joins TRBV27 and TRBJ2-6; D gene unclear. The TCR comes from a middle-aged man with Graves' ophthalmopathy. The sequenced sample was blood. This CDR3 is CASSLIAGANVLTF. DNA for the CDR3: TGTGCCAGCAGTTTAATCGCTGGGGCCAACGTCCTGACTTTC.